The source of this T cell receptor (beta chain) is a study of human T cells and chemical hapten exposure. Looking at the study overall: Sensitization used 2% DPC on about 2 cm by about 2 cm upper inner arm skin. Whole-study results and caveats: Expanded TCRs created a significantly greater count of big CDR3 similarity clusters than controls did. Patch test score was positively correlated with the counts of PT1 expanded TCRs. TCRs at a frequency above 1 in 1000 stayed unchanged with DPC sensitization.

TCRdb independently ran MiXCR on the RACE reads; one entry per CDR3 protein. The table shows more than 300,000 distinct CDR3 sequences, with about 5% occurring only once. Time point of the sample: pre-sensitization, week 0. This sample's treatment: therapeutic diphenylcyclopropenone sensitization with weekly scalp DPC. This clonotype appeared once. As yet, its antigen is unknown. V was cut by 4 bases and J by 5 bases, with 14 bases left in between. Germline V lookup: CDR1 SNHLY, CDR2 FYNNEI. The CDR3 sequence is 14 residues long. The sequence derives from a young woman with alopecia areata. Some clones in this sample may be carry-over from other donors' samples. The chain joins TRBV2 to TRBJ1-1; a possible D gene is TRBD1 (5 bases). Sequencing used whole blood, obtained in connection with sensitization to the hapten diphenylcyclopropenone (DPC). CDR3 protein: CASSGLGGRTEAFF. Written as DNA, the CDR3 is TGTGCCAGCAGTGGATTGGGGGGACGTACTGAAGCTTTCTTT.